This T cell receptor beta chain comes out of a study of T cell responses to AZD1222 COVID-19 vaccine. Only in-frame clones appear in the TCRdb table, and some are missing; sequencing was by immunoSEQ multiplex PCR. The sample lists about 72,000 clones, about nine tenths seen once, with roughly 30% in the top ten. With regard to this clone: Its target is not known.

Whole-study findings and limits: Unmutated variant regions are reportedly targeted by nearly half of spike-specific TCRs. Baseline seropositivity characterized only a handful of AZD1222 recipients. Vaccine-associated CD4 TCRs spanned spike, dominant at 160-218 and 743-854.

The starting material was peripheral blood, obtained 28 days after the second AZD1222 dose. This receptor was identified in an adult who received the AZD1222 COVID-19 vaccine.

The CDR3, as DNA: TGTGCCAGCAGTTCTCTTGGACAGCAGAAATCCTACGAGCAGTACTTC. Translated, it gives CASSSLGQQKSYEQYF. V usage is TRBV28 and J usage is TRBJ2-7, with D maybe TRBD1 (6 bases). V was shortened by 4 bases and J by 1 base, with 17 bases between the two germline ends. Germline lookup yields CDR1 MDHEN and CDR2 SYDVKM. The CDR3 is 16 residues long.